This T cell receptor beta chain was identified during a study of graft-versus-host responses after intestinal transplantation. On the study more broadly: Once they had received anti-thymocyte globulin induction, all recipients took tacrolimus and steroids for approximately 3 years.

The CDR3 covers 18 residues. Germline V gene data show CDR1 as MGHRA and CDR2 as YSYEKL. Trimming cost V 2 bases and J 4 bases; bases outside gene matches: 13. Clones were sequenced by immunoSEQ multiplex PCR, and TCRdb holds only the in-frame ones, with some missing. This sample has around 130,000 clones, with approximately 90% found just once. On this clone itself: The antigen is unknown.

The source material was unstimulated CD4+ T cells sorted from spleen or lymph node cells, sampled before intestinal transplant. The sequence was collected from a human donor who received an intestinal transplant. V usage is TRBV4-1 and J usage is TRBJ1-1, with 10 bases that match TRBD1. CDR3 sequence: CASSQPLRVRTGGTEAFF. CDR3 nucleotide sequence: TGCGCCAGCAGCCAACCCCTCCGGGTCAGGACAGGGGGCACTGAAGCTTTCTTT.